The clone carrying this T cell receptor beta chain was counted once. As yet, its antigen is unknown. A junction boundary mismatches the germline segment, possibly from a read error. Germline lookup yields CDR1 SGHAT and CDR2 FQNNGV. CDR3 length equals 15 residues. In the original processing: The authors used CDR3 differences across clinicopathological groups to build a distant-metastasis classifier for papillary thyroid cancer. TCRdb called clones again from the PCR reads with MiXCR. The authors' filters were not applied to this entry. Here the sample spans about 39,000 clones, approximately 20% being singletons. Each patient came to thyroid surgery without any prior treatment (of any kind). This entry comes from a study of metastatic and nonmetastatic thyroid tumors. Study information: Patients with malignant and benign thyroid disease provided blood and tumor or nodule tissue, whose repertoires were compared. The study, taken as a whole, reports: TCR beta diversity was reportedly significantly higher in malignant thyroid tumors than benign nodules, in blood and tumor.

This receptor was identified in a female donor with papillary thyroid cancer or a benign thyroid nodule (not recorded which). Some clones in this sample may be carry-over from other donors' samples. The rearrangement uses TRBV11-2 and TRBJ2-1; D call uncertain. The sequencing sample was made of blood. The CDR3: CASSLHVGSCNEHFF. CDR3 coding DNA: TGTGCCAGCAGCTTACACGTCGGCTCCTGCAATGAGCATTTCTTC.